The clone carrying this T cell receptor (beta chain) was detected a few times. One junction end does not reproduce the germline sequence, and a read error may be involved. Germline V lookup: CDR1 LNHDA, CDR2 SQIVND (reference sequence). The CDR3 loop spans 14 amino acids. This entry comes from a study of molecular identifiers for immune sequencing clone quantification. Making the bulk TCR libraries relied on previously described methods and listed TCR primers. TCRdb re-called the PCR reads through MiXCR, storing one row per CDR3 protein. The sample lists some 320,000 distinct CDR3 sequences, 20% to 25% occurring once.

The receptor's source is a human donor in good health. Some libraries in this study had Jurkat cell RNA spiked in. This chain uses TRBV19 with TRBJ2-1, with D tentatively TRBD2 (8 bases). The material sequenced was naive CD8+ T cells from blood, with Jurkat cell RNA spiked in. The subset denotes: FACS-sorted CD8+CD4-CCR7+CD45RA+ naive T cells. CDR3 nucleotide sequence: TGTGCCAGTCGTCAAGGGGGCGGGAGGTGGGGGCAGTTCTTT. It is translated as CASRQGGGRWGQFF. The variable domain in full, completed from reference TRBV19 and TRBJ2-1, reads DGGITQSPKYLFRKEGQNVTLSCEQNLNHDAMYWYRQDPGQGLRLIYYSQIVNDFQKGDIAEGYSVSREKKESFPLTVTSAQKNPTAFYLCASRQGGGRWGQFFGPGTRLTVL.